This is a list of T cell receptor beta chains from one sample in a study of blood T cell repertoires in COVID-19. The data were produced by immunoSEQ multiplex PCR, yet TCRdb's version contains in-frame clones alone and is incomplete. Among about 250,000 clones, 70% to 90% were seen once, and the ten largest hold 6% to 6.5%. The sample comprised peripheral blood. All receptors derive from a woman aged 30 to 39 with COVID-19, enrolled during active disease. Both conserved end residues are part of each CDR3. D genes are given only for firm matches. The size field is filled for only some rows; it gives once, few, many or a size class.

D	V	J	size	CDR3	DNA
-	TRBV10-1	TRBJ2-2	few	CASSPWRLISRTGELFF	TGCGCCAGCAGTCCCTGGCGTCTAATATCGAGGACCGGGGAGCTGTTTTTT
TRBD2	TRBV28	TRBJ2-1	-	CASSPPAGVSHEQFF	TGTGCCAGCAGTCCGCCGGCGGGAGTCTCCCATGAGCAGTTCTTC
-	TRBV9	TRBJ1-5	-	CASNAAGQKGEPQHF	TGTGCCAGCAACGCGGCCGGACAGAAAGGGGAGCCCCAGCATTTT
-	TRBV7-6	TRBJ1-6	-	CASSSAGEGSPLHF	TGTGCCAGCAGCTCTGCAGGGGAAGGCTCACCCCTCCACTTT
-	TRBV5-1	TRBJ2-1	few	CASSSKQGSYNEQFF	TGCGCCAGCAGCTCAAAACAGGGCTCCTACAATGAGCAGTTCTTC
-	TRBV27	TRBJ2-4	-	CASSLGGLAKNIQYF	TGTGCCAGCAGTTTAGGAGGGCTAGCCAAAAACATTCAGTACTTC
TRBD1	TRBV4-1	TRBJ2-6	-	CASSPKLGTTGGTFSGANVLTF	TGCGCCAGCAGCCCCAAGTTGGGAACCACAGGGGGCACATTCTCTGGGGCCAACGTCCTGACTTTC
-	TRBV7-9	TRBJ1-1	-	CASTSTGNTEAFF	TGTGCCAGCACCTCCACAGGTAACACTGAAGCTTTCTTT
-	TRBV11-2	TRBJ2-2	once	CASSRPGHNTGELFF	TGTGCCAGCAGCCGCCCGGGACACAACACCGGGGAGCTGTTTTTT
-	TRBV5-4	TRBJ1-4	once	CASSWRGTANEKLFF	TGTGCCAGCAGCTGGAGAGGGACTGCAAATGAAAAACTGTTTTTT
-	TRBV28	TRBJ1-3	-	CASSIPGNTIYF	TGTGCCAGCAGTATCCCAGGAAACACCATATATTTT
-	TRBV28	TRBJ2-5	-	CASSLRDKETQYF	TGTGCCAGCAGTCTCCGGGACAAAGAGACCCAGTACTTC
TRBD1	TRBV15	TRBJ2-7	-	CATSVGTGGYEQYF	TGTGCCACCAGCGTGGGGACAGGGGGGTACGAGCAGTACTTC
TRBD2	TRBV4-3	TRBJ2-7	-	CASSQEVRGDYEQYF	TGCGCCAGCAGCCAAGAGGTGCGGGGGGACTACGAGCAGTACTTC
-	TRBV6-5	TRBJ2-5	-	CASEALEGWETQYF	TGTGCCAGCGAAGCGCTAGAGGGCTGGGAGACCCAGTACTTC
-	TRBV7-2	TRBJ1-3	-	CASSSGAGNTIYF	TGTGCCAGCAGCTCAGGGGCGGGAAACACCATATATTTT
TRBD2	TRBV9	TRBJ2-1	-	CASSTSGTLYNEQFF	TGTGCCAGCAGCACTAGCGGGACCCTTTACAATGAGCAGTTCTTC
-	TRBV19	TRBJ1-1	-	CASSSSGTLNTEAFF	TGTGCCAGTAGTTCCTCCGGGACATTGAACACTGAAGCTTTCTTT
-	TRBV18	TRBJ1-2	-	CASASTANYGYTF	TGTGCCAGCGCGTCGACAGCTAACTATGGCTACACCTTC
TRBD1	TRBV2	TRBJ1-4	-	CASRGQVRSEKLFF	TGTGCCAGCAGAGGACAGGTTAGGAGTGAAAAACTGTTTTTT
-	TRBV19	TRBJ1-4	-	CASSIPRATNEKLFF	TGTGCCAGTAGTATCCCGAGGGCAACTAATGAAAAACTGTTTTTT
-	TRBV2	TRBJ2-5	-	CASSVPAGATKTQYF	TGTGCCAGCAGTGTTCCGGCAGGGGCGACTAAGACCCAGTACTTC
TRBD2	TRBV18	TRBJ2-4	-	CASSLLPLAGVGGAKNIQYF	TGTGCCAGCTCACTTCTCCCGCTAGCGGGAGTGGGGGGGGCCAAAAACATTCAGTACTTC
-	TRBV6-5	TRBJ1-2	once	CASSDTGYGYTF	TGTGCCAGCAGCGACACAGGATATGGCTACACCTTC
TRBD2	TRBV6-1	TRBJ2-3	-	CASSEAYGGAAPDTQYF	TGTGCCAGCAGTGAAGCGTACGGGGGGGCCGCGCCAGATACGCAGTATTTT
TRBD2	TRBV3-1/TRBV3-2	TRBJ2-1	-	CASSPRTSGNYNEQFF	TGTGCCAGCAGCCCCAGGACTAGCGGGAATTACAATGAGCAGTTCTTC
-	TRBV7-9	TRBJ1-6	-	CASSLGRANSPLHF	TGTGCCAGCAGCTTAGGCAGGGCTAATTCACCCCTCCACTTT
TRBD2	TRBV29-1	TRBJ2-2	-	CSVGLAGVTGELFF	TGCAGCGTTGGACTAGCGGGAGTGACCGGGGAGCTGTTTTTT
-	TRBV5-1	TRBJ2-5	-	CASSLEGAKETQYF	TGCGCCAGCAGCTTGGAAGGGGCGAAAGAGACCCAGTACTTC
TRBD1	TRBV27	TRBJ2-4	-	CASSLMGDRVGKNIQYF	TGTGCCAGCAGTTTAATGGGCGACAGGGTAGGCAAAAACATTCAGTACTTC
-	TRBV12-3/TRBV12-4	TRBJ1-4	-	CASRQREVEKLFF	TGTGCCAGCAGACAGAGGGAGGTTGAAAAACTGTTTTTT
TRBD1	TRBV6-1	TRBJ1-2	once	CASRPQGQGAQGYTF	TGTGCCAGCAGACCCCAGGGACAGGGGGCACAGGGCTACACCTTC
TRBD2	TRBV7-8	TRBJ2-5	-	CASSPIVGSGAPKETQYF	TGTGCCAGCAGCCCCATTGTGGGTAGCGGGGCTCCCAAAGAGACCCAGTACTTC
-	TRBV7-8	TRBJ2-2	-	CASSLEGGHNTGELFF	TGTGCCAGCAGCTTAGAGGGCGGACACAACACCGGGGAGCTGTTTTTT
-	TRBV21-1	TRBJ1-2	-	CASSNKEGGGYTF	TGTGCCAGCAGCAATAAGGAGGGAGGCGGCTACACCTTC
-	TRBV24-1	TRBJ1-5	once	CATSDFRDQPQHF	TGTGCCACCAGTGATTTCAGGGATCAGCCCCAGCATTTT
-	TRBV10-3	TRBJ2-5	once	CAITPDSVPETQYF	TGTGCCATCACCCCGGACAGTGTCCCTGAGACCCAGTACTTC
TRBD1	TRBV5-4	TRBJ2-2	-	CASSSTGKAGELFF	TGTGCCAGCAGCTCGACAGGGAAAGCCGGGGAGCTGTTTTTT
TRBD1	TRBV5-1	TRBJ1-2	-	CASSLEAQGAPGYTF	TGCGCCAGCAGCTTGGAAGCACAGGGGGCGCCCGGCTACACCTTC
-	TRBV18	TRBJ1-6	-	CASSLTVRNSPLHF	TGTGCCAGCTCACTGACAGTAAGGAATTCACCCCTCCACTTT
-	TRBV19	TRBJ2-1	-	CASTKRGGQGGSGRSNEQFF	TGTGCCAGTACCAAAAGGGGAGGACAGGGTGGAAGCGGGAGGTCCAATGAGCAGTTCTTC
-	TRBV4-3	TRBJ2-5	-	CASSQGGQETQYF	TGCGCCAGCAGCCAGGGGGGCCAAGAGACCCAGTACTTC
-	TRBV11-3	TRBJ2-5	-	CASSSGQAGGTQYF	TGTGCCAGCAGCTCTGGACAGGCCGGGGGGACCCAGTACTTC
-	TRBV28	TRBJ1-6	-	CASSPVEYGSPLHF	TGTGCCAGCAGCCCGGTGGAGTATGGTTCACCCCTCCACTTT
TRBD2	TRBV27	TRBJ2-7	-	CASSFVAGGYEQYF	TGTGCCAGCAGTTTCGTGGCGGGGGGATACGAGCAGTACTTC
-	TRBV19	TRBJ1-2	-	CASSIDTTGTYGYTF	TGTGCCAGTAGTATAGATACGACAGGTACCTATGGCTACACCTTC
-	TRBV6-5	TRBJ2-2	-	CASSYTDTVSRELFF	TGTGCCAGCAGTTACACGGACACTGTCTCCAGGGAGCTGTTTTTT
-	TRBV6-5	TRBJ1-2	-	CASTTWPGSYGYTF	TGTGCCAGCACCACCTGGCCGGGGTCCTATGGCTACACCTTC
TRBD1	TRBV18	TRBJ2-2	-	CASSPGQTNTGELFF	TGTGCCAGCTCACCGGGACAGACCAACACCGGGGAGCTGTTTTTT
-	TRBV6-4	TRBJ2-1	-	CASSDSGGPEVEQFF	TGTGCCAGCAGTGACTCGGGGGGTCCTGAGGTTGAGCAGTTCTTC
-	TRBV28	TRBJ2-1	-	CASSLWGPVPTGDEQFF	TGTGCCAGCAGTTTATGGGGGCCAGTCCCTACGGGGGATGAGCAGTTCTTC
-	TRBV5-4	TRBJ2-1	-	CASSSDSEQFF	TGTGCCAGCAGCTCAGACTCTGAGCAGTTCTTC
-	TRBV7-2	TRBJ2-5	-	CASSFQTGWGEETQYF	TGTGCCAGCAGCTTTCAAACTGGGTGGGGGGAAGAGACCCAGTACTTC
-	TRBV5-4	TRBJ1-6	-	CASSFERSPLHF	TGTGCCAGCAGCTTTGAGAGGTCACCCCTCCACTTT
-	TRBV3-1/TRBV3-2	TRBJ2-7	-	CASSPPSGEQYF	TGTGCCAGCAGCCCACCCTCGGGTGAGCAGTACTTC
TRBD2	TRBV6-2/TRBV6-3	TRBJ2-1	-	CASSHRGTSSNEQFF	TGTGCCAGCAGCCACCGAGGGACTAGCAGCAATGAGCAGTTCTTC
TRBD1	TRBV7-9	TRBJ2-2	-	CASSFGQGLFF	TGTGCCAGCAGCTTTGGACAGGGGCTGTTTTTT
-	TRBV7-2	TRBJ1-2	-	CASSSPGGNGYGYTF	TGTGCCAGCAGCAGCCCGGGCGGGAATGGATATGGCTACACCTTC
-	TRBV19	TRBJ1-1	once	CASSIVQGNTEAFF	TGTGCCAGTAGTATTGTTCAGGGTAACACTGAAGCTTTCTTT
TRBD1	TRBV15	TRBJ2-3	-	CATSRDLGGLTDTQYF	TGTGCCACCAGCAGAGATTTAGGGGGCTTAACAGATACGCAGTATTTT